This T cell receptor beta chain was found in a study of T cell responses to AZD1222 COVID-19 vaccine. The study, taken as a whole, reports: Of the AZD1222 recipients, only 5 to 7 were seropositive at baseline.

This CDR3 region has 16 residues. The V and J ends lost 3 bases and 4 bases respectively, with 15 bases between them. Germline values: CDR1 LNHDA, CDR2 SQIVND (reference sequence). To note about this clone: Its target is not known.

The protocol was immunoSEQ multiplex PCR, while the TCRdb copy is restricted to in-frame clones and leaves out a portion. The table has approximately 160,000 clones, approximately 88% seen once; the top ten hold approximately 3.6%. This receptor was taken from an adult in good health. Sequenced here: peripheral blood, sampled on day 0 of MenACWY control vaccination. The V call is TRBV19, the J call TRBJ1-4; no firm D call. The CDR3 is CASSIGWFPDNEKLFF. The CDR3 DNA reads TGTGCCAGTAGTATCGGGTGGTTTCCCGATAATGAAAAACTGTTTTTT.